Below are 29 T cell receptor beta chains sequenced from a single sample in a study of T cell responses to AZD1222 COVID-19 vaccine. This table comes from immunoSEQ multiplex PCR, and its TCRdb copy is limited to in-frame clones, with some not included. The data show some 120,000 clones, around 85% seen once. Specimen: peripheral blood, collected on day 0 of MenACWY control vaccination. These receptors originate from an adult in good health.

The V call is TRBV2, the J call TRBJ2-1; the D call may be TRBD1 or TRBD2 (5 bases each). The CDR3 consists of 13 residues. Germline CDR1 and CDR2: SNHLY and FYNNEI. Trimming removed 3 bases from V and 2 bases from J, with 5 bases in between. CDR3 region: CASSEGAYNEQFF. The CDR3 nucleotides are TGTGCCAGCAGTGAGGGGGCCTACAATGAGCAGTTCTTC.

V gene TRBV10-2 combines with J gene TRBJ1-3, with D unclear. Germline loops: CDR1 WSHSY, CDR2 SAAADI. The length of the CDR3 is 11 residues. Trimming stripped 10 bases from V and 0 bases from J, with 4 bases between. The chain's CDR3 is CATTSGNTIYF. The CDR3, as DNA: TGCGCCACCACCTCTGGAAACACCATATATTTT.

The CDR3, as DNA: TGTGCCAGCAGCGCACTCAATGAGCAGTTCTTC. This gives the protein CASSALNEQFF. The V and J genes are TRBV9 and TRBJ2-1, with no clear D. Germline V gene data show CDR1 as SGDLS and CDR2 as YYNGEE. The V end lost 3 bases, the J end lost 6 bases, and 4 bases lay between the germline ends. This CDR3 region has 11 residues. Full variable domain (rest looked up from reference TRBV9 and TRBJ2-1): DSGVTQTPKHLITATGQRVTLRCSPRSGDLSVYWYQQSLDQGLQFLIQYYNGEERAKGNILERFSAQQFPDLHSELNLSSLELGDSALYFCASSALNEQFFGPGTRLTVL.

This clone was observed a handful of times. The rearrangement joins TRBV29-1 to TRBJ2-1, with D uncertain. Trimming shortened V by 6 bases and J by 9 bases, and 24 bases separated the two germline ends. The CDR3 sequence is 15 residues long. Germline CDR1 and CDR2: SQVTM and ANQGSEA. The CDR3 bases are TGCAGCGTGAGCTCTCCGGACGCAGACTTCGCTGAGCAGTTCTTC. The encoded protein is CSVSSPDADFAEQFF.

The CDR3 nucleotides are TGTGCCAGCAGCTTATTTATTTCCCGGGACAGGGTGCAGCCCCAGCATTTT. Its protein product is CASSLFISRDRVQPQHF. The rearrangement uses TRBV7-3 and TRBJ1-5, with TRBD1 identical over 9 bases. CDR3 size: 17 residues. Trimming removed 2 bases from V and 7 bases from J; junction bases left unmatched: 12. Germline CDR1 and CDR2: SGHTA and FQGTGA.

This chain connects TRBV5-1 to TRBJ2-7; 7 bases fit TRBD1. The germline V gene has CDR1 SGHRS and CDR2 YFSETQ. The junction had 6 bases not matched to a gene; V was cut back by 3 bases and J by 0 bases. The CDR3 spans 15 residues. This chain's CDR3 is CASSSPDRASYEQYF. The CDR3 nucleotides read TGCGCCAGCAGCTCGCCAGACAGGGCCTCCTACGAGCAGTACTTC.

CDR3 DNA: TGTGCCAGCAGTTACGTAGGGTACTATGGCTACACCTTC. Residues: CASSYVGYYGYTF. The gene calls are TRBV6-5 and TRBJ1-2; D remains unclear. The CDR3 spans 13 residues. Germline CDR1 is MNHEY and CDR2 is SVGAGI. V was pared by 2 bases and J by 3 bases, with 7 bases between.

The V gene is TRBV25-1, the J gene TRBJ1-2; D remains ambiguous. V lost 3 bases and J 4 bases, leaving 18 bases between the germline ends. The CDR3 covers 16 residues. From germline, CDR1 is MGHDK and CDR2 SYGVNS. CDR3 in amino acids: CASSEAGQYQSYGYTF. The CDR3 DNA sequence: TGTGCCAGCAGTGAGGCTGGGCAGTACCAATCCTATGGCTACACCTTC.

This chain joins TRBV28 and TRBJ1-6; D remains ambiguous. Between the trimmed V and J ends, which lost 3 bases and 7 bases, there was a span of 10 bases. The CDR3 is made up of 14 amino acids. Germline-derived CDR1 and CDR2 are MDHEN and SYDVKM. CDR3 residues: CASSFGQLNSPLHF. The CDR3 region has the DNA TGTGCCAGCAGTTTTGGGCAGTTGAATTCACCCCTCCACTTT. The variable domain in full, with the rest retrieved from reference TRBV28 and TRBJ1-6, is DVKVTQSSRYLVKRTGEKVFLECVQDMDHENMFWYRQDPGLGLRLIYFSYDVKMKEKGDIPEGYSVSREKKERFSLILESASTNQTSMYLCASSFGQLNSPLHFGNGTRLTVT.

This clone has only a few counts. The V call is TRBV4-3, the J call TRBJ1-1; D is undetermined. Trimming took 0 bases from V and 1 from J, leaving 15 bases between them. The CDR3 has 17 residues. CDR1 LGHNA and CDR2 YSLEER come from the germline V gene. The CDR3 reads CASSQESRMWENTEAFF. CDR3 DNA sequence: TGCGCCAGCAGCCAAGAGTCTCGTATGTGGGAGAACACTGAAGCTTTCTTT.

The chain combines TRBV19 with TRBJ2-1, with D unresolved. V gave up 7 bases and J gave up 6 bases, with 13 bases separating them. CDR1 and CDR2 (germline): LNHDA, SQIVND (reference sequence). CDR3 length: 13 amino acids. In DNA form, the CDR3 reads TGTGCCAGTAAGGCATGGCAGACCAATGAGCAGTTCTTC. Its translation: CASKAWQTNEQFF.

The V call is TRBV5-6, the J call TRBJ2-3; weak D call: TRBD2 (6 bases). Germline V gene data show CDR1 as SGHDT and CDR2 as YYEEEE. CDR3 length equals 12 residues. Trimming stripped 4 bases from V and 6 bases from J, with 9 bases between. CDR3 sequence (DNA): TGTGCCAGCAGCCCCGCGGGGGATACGCAGTATTTT. It specifies CASSPAGDTQYF.

The gene calls are TRBV28 and TRBJ1-5, with a possible D match to TRBD1 (5 bases). Germline CDR1 reads MDHEN; CDR2 reads SYDVKM. V was shortened by 1 base and J by 4 bases, with 11 bases between the two germline ends. The CDR3 length is 15 residues. This CDR3 is CASSLLGAPNQPQHF. CDR3 nucleotide sequence: TGTGCCAGCAGTTTATTAGGGGCCCCTAATCAGCCCCAGCATTTT.

This clone was counted once. The chain has TRBV19 and TRBJ1-5, with D perhaps TRBD1 (5 bases). Trimming took 6 bases from V and 0 from J, leaving 9 bases between them. Germline lookup yields CDR1 LNHDA and CDR2 SQIVND (reference sequence). The CDR3 sequence is 14 residues long. The CDR3, as DNA: TGTGCCAGTAGGGGGGAAATTAGCAATCAGCCCCAGCATTTT. It encodes CASRGEISNQPQHF.

The CDR3 nucleotides are TGTGCCAGCAGCTACCGGGGGACGCAGACTAATGAAAAACTGTTTTTT. It yields the protein CASSYRGTQTNEKLFF. This chain links TRBV7-9 with TRBJ1-4, with D possibly being TRBD1 (5 bases). Germline CDR1 and CDR2: SEHNR and FQNEAQ (reference sequence). The CDR3 length is 16 residues. Trimming took 4 bases from V and 2 from J, leaving 14 bases between them.

The V call is TRBV24-1, the J call TRBJ1-1, with no clear D. Looked up from germline, CDR1 is KGHDR and CDR2 is SFDVKD. V lost 2 bases and J 5 bases, leaving 11 bases between the germline ends. The CDR3 runs 14 residues. The CDR3 DNA sequence: TGTGCCACCAGTGATTCGGGCCGACAAACTGAAGCTTTCTTT. Protein sequence: CATSDSGRQTEAFF.

This chain uses TRBV18 with TRBJ2-2; 9 bases map to TRBD2. CDR3 length equals 16 residues. Germline-derived CDR1 and CDR2 are KGHSH and LQKENI. V dropped 3 bases and J dropped 4; count of bases not matched to a gene: 6. This CDR3 is CASSPSGGRVTGELFF. The CDR3 DNA is TGTGCCAGCTCACCCAGCGGGGGGCGCGTCACCGGGGAGCTGTTTTTT.

The rearrangement uses TRBV7-9 and TRBJ2-2; a possible D gene is TRBD2 (6 bases). Trimming shortened V by 3 bases and J by 0 bases, and 8 bases separated the two germline ends. The CDR3 is 15 residues long. CDR1 is SEHNR and CDR2 is FQNEAQ in the germline V gene (reference sequence). CDR3 loop: CASSLAGTNTGELFF. The CDR3 DNA sequence: TGTGCCAGCAGCTTGGCGGGAACGAACACCGGGGAGCTGTTTTTT.

The rearrangement uses TRBV19 and TRBJ1-4; 9 nucleotides match TRBD1. This CDR3 is 15 amino acids long. V was clipped by 5 bases and J by 6 bases; unmatched bases: 7. Germline V gene sequence: CDR1 LNHDA, CDR2 SQIVND (reference sequence). This chain's CDR3 is CASSANRGLDEKLFF. The CDR3 DNA is TGTGCCAGTAGTGCCAACAGGGGGCTGGATGAAAAACTGTTTTTT.

The rearrangement joins TRBV29-1 to TRBJ1-1, with TRBD1 matching 7 bases. V shed 3 bases, J shed 4 bases, and the junction held 5 bases outside the gene matches. CDR3 length: 13 amino acids. Germline-derived CDR1 and CDR2 are SQVTM and ANQGSEA. The CDR3, as DNA: TGCAGCGTTGAGACAGGGTCGGGCACTGAAGCTTTCTTT. Translating it yields CSVETGSGTEAFF.

This clone was seen a handful of times. The chain has TRBV7-2 and TRBJ1-4, with D possibly TRBD1 on 5 matching bases. Germline CDR1 reads SGHTA; CDR2 reads FQGNSA. CDR3 size: 14 residues. V lost 1 base to trimming and J lost 8 bases, with 11 bases between them. CDR3 DNA sequence: TGTGCCAGCAGCTTAGGGGGACTGACCGAAAAACTGTTTTTT. The encoded protein is CASSLGGLTEKLFF.

The chain carries TRBV19 and TRBJ1-1; tentatively, D is TRBD1 (5 bases). This CDR3 has 12 residues. Germline-derived CDR1 and CDR2 are LNHDA and SQIVND (reference sequence). With 10 bases removed from V and 0 bases from J, the gap between germline ends came to 9 bases. The CDR3 region has the DNA TGTGCCACCCGACAGATGAACACTGAAGCTTTCTTT. Encoded protein: CATRQMNTEAFF.

This clone occurred a few times. The genes are TRBV4-1 and TRBJ1-4; D is undetermined. The CDR3 is made up of 16 amino acids. CDR1 is MGHRA, CDR2 YSYEKL, per germline. V lost 3 bases to trimming and J lost 0 bases, with 11 bases between them. DNA of the CDR3: TGCGCCAGCAGCCATCATGACGGCGCAACTAATGAAAAACTGTTTTTT. As protein: CASSHHDGATNEKLFF.

The chain couples TRBV18 to TRBJ1-2; D perhaps matches TRBD1 (5 bases). The CDR3 sequence is 15 residues long. Trimming cost V 2 bases and J 5 bases, with 15 bases left between them. Germline V lookup: CDR1 KGHSH, CDR2 LQKENI. In DNA form, the CDR3 reads TGTGCCAGCTCACCAGTGAGGGGTCCTCTATATGGCTACACCTTC. Translated: CASSPVRGPLYGYTF.

The V and J genes are TRBV7-6 and TRBJ1-5, with TRBD1 as a possible D gene (5 bases). This CDR3 has 13 amino acids. V lost 3 bases and J lost 7, with 10 bases in between. CDR1 is SGHVS, CDR2 FNYEAQ, per germline. The CDR3 bases are TGTGCCAGCAGCTTGGGGGGAGGGCAGCCCCAGCATTTT. Its protein is CASSLGGGQPQHF.

The chain joins TRBV18 to TRBJ2-2, with TRBD1 matching over 7 bases. J lost 0 bases, V lost 2 bases, and 0 bases had no gene match. CDR3 length: 15 residues. Germline lookup yields CDR1 KGHSH and CDR2 LQKENI. The CDR3 DNA sequence: TGTGCCAGCTCACCAGGGACAGCGAACACCGGGGAGCTGTTTTTT. This codes for CASSPGTANTGELFF.

The chain joins TRBV19 to TRBJ1-5; D unresolved. V was pared by 5 bases and J by 6 bases, with 8 bases between. The CDR3 extends over 12 amino acids. In germline, CDR1 is LNHDA, CDR2 SQIVND (reference sequence). For the CDR3, the DNA is TGTGCCAGTAGTGGGATTTTTCAGCCCCAGCATTTT. This encodes CASSGIFQPQHF.

This chain uses TRBV7-6 with TRBJ2-5; D may be TRBD1 or TRBD2 (5 bases each). This CDR3 contains 15 residues. Germline assignment: CDR1 SGHVS and CDR2 FNYEAQ. Trimming left V 2 bases short and J 2 bases short, with 12 bases between. CDR3 amino acids: CASSLLSGRQETQYF. The DNA for the CDR3 is TGTGCCAGCAGCTTATTGTCAGGGAGACAAGAGACCCAGTACTTC.

The chain is built from TRBV6-6 and TRBJ2-3, with 7 bases fitting TRBD2. With V trimmed by 8 bases and J by 0 bases, 2 bases remained unmatched. The CDR3 consists of 13 residues. Germline V gene lookup returns CDR1 MNHNY and CDR2 SVGAGI (reference sequence). CDR3 nucleotides: TGTGCCAGCGGGGGGGATAGCACAGATACGCAGTATTTT. Its translation: CASGGDSTDTQYF.